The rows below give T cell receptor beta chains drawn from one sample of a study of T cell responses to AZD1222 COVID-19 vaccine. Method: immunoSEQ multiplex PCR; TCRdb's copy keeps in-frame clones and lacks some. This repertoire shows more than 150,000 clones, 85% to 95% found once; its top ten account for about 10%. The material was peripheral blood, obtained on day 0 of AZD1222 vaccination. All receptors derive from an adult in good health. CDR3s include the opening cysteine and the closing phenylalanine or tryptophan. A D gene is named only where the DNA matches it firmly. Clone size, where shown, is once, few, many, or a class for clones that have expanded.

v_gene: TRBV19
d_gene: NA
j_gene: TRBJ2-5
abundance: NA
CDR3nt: TGTGCCAGTAGTCCGGGGCGGGAGACCCAGTACTTC
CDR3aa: CASSPGRETQYF

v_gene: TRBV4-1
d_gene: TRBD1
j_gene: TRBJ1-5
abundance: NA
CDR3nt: TGCGCCAGCAGCCAAGTTGGTAAGGCGTCAGGGGGCCGTCAGCCCCAGCATTTT
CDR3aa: CASSQVGKASGGRQPQHF

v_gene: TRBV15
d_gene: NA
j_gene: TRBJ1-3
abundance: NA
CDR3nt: TGTGCCACCAGCAGAGTGTGGCAGGGAAGCACCATATATTTT
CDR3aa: CATSRVWQGSTIYF

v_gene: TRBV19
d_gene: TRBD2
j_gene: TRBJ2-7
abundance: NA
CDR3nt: TGTGCCAGTAGTATAGCTAGCGGGAGGGCCTACGAGCAGTACTTC
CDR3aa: CASSIASGRAYEQYF

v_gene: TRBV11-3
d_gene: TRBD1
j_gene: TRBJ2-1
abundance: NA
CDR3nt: TGTGCCAGCAGCTCGGGACAGGGGAGAATGGATGAGCAGTTCTTC
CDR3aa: CASSSGQGRMDEQFF

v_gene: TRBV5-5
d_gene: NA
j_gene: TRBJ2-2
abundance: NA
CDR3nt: TGTGCCAGCACCAACGGGGGAGACGGGGAGCTGTTTTTT
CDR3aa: CASTNGGDGELFF

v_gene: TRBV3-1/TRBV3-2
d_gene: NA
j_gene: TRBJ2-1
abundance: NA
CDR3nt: TGTGCCAGCAGCCCCCGAGGGCTAACCCGCTACTACAATGAGCAGTTCTTC
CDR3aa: CASSPRGLTRYYNEQFF

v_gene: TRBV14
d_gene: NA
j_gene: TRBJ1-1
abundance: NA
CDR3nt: TGTGCCAGCAGCCAAGGGTGGGTGCGGGATGAAGCTTTCTTT
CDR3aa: CASSQGWVRDEAFF

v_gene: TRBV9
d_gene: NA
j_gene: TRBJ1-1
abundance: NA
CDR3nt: TGTGCCAGCACCTTACAGTCACAAAGCTCACCAGCTTTCTTT
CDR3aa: CASTLQSQSSPAFF

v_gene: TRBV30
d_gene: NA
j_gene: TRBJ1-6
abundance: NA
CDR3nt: TGTGCCTGGAGTGTACGGGGGGTCCGGGGTAATTCACCCCTCCACTTT
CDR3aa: CAWSVRGVRGNSPLHF

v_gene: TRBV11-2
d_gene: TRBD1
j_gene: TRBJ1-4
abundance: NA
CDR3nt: TGTGCCAGCAGCGGGGGGACAGGGTTTCATGAAAAACTGTTTTTT
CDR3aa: CASSGGTGFHEKLFF

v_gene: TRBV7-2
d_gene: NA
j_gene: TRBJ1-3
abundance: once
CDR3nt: TGTGCCAGCAGCTTAGCCGGGATAGCTGGAAACACCATATATTTT
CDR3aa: CASSLAGIAGNTIYF

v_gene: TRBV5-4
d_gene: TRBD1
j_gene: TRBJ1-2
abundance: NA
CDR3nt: TGTGCCAGCAGCTCGCCCTATACAGGGGGCGGAGGCTACACCTTC
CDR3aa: CASSSPYTGGGGYTF

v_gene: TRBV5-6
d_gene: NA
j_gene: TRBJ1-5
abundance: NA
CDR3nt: TGTGCCAGCAGCCCCAGGGGAAGCAATCAGCCCCAGCATTTT
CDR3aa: CASSPRGSNQPQHF

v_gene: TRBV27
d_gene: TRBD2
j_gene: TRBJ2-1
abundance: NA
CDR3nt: TGTGCCAGCTGTTTAGCGGGGGGCTCCTACAATGAGCAGTTCTTC
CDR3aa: CASCLAGGSYNEQFF

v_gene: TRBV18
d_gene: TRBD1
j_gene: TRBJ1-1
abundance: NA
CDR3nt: TGTGCCAGCTCACCCAGACAGGGGGCTGCAGGTCGTGCTGAAGCTTTCTTT
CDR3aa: CASSPRQGAAGRAEAFF

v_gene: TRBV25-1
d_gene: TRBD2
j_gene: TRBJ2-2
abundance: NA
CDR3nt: TGTGCCAGCAGTGAATATTATGCTAGCGGATCCGCCGGGGAGCTGTTTTTT
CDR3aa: CASSEYYASGSAGELFF

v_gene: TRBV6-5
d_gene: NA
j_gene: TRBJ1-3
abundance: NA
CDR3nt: TGTGCCAGCAGTTTAAGCAGGGGTGGAAACACCATATATTTT
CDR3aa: CASSLSRGGNTIYF

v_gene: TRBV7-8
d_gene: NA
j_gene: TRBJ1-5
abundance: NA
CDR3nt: TGTGCCAGCAGCCAAGACATTAGCAATCAGCCCCAGCATTTT
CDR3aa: CASSQDISNQPQHF

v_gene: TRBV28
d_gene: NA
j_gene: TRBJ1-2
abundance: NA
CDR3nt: TGTGCCAGCGGCTTAAACTATGGCTACACCTTC
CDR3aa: CASGLNYGYTF

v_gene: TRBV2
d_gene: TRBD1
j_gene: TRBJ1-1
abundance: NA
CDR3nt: TGTGCCAGCAGGCACAGGGGGAACACTGAAGCTTTCTTT
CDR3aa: CASRHRGNTEAFF

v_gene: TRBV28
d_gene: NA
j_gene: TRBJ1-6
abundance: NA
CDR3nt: TGTGCCAGCAGTTTACCCCAGAGGGGAAGATCACCCCTCCACTTT
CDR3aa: CASSLPQRGRSPLHF

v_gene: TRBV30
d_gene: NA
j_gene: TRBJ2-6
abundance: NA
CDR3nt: TGTGCCTGGAGTGTTAGGAGCACTGGGGCCAACGTCCTGACTTTC
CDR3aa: CAWSVRSTGANVLTF

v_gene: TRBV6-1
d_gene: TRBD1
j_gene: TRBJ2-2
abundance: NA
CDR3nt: TGTGCCAGCAGTGACACAGGGGTGTTCGGGGAGCTGTTTTTT
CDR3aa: CASSDTGVFGELFF

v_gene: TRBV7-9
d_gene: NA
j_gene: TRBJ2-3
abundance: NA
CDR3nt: TGTGCCAGCAGCGATAATTCAGGGGTTAGCACAGATACGCAGTATTTT
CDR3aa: CASSDNSGVSTDTQYF

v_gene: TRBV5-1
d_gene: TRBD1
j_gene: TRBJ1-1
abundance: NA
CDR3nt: TGCGCCAGCAGCTTAACCGGGACAGTCACTGAAGCTTTCTTT
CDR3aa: CASSLTGTVTEAFF

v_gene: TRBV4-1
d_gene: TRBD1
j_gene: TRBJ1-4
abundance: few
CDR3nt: TGCGCCAGCAGCCGCCTGACAGGGGTTGGAGAAAAACTGTTTTTT
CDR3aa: CASSRLTGVGEKLFF

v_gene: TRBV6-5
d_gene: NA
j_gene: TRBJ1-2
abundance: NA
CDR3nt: TGTGCCAGCAACCCTGGGGGTGGCTATGGCTACACCTTC
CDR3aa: CASNPGGGYGYTF

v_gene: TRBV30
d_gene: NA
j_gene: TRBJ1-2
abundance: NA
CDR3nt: TGTGCCTTGAGCCCGGGGGACCGAGTAAACTATGGCTACACCTTC
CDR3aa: CALSPGDRVNYGYTF

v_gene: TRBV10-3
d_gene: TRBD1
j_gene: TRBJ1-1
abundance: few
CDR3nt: TGTGCCATCAGTGAGTCTGGGACAGGGGCTACCTTTAACACTGAAGCTTTCTTT
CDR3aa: CAISESGTGATFNTEAFF

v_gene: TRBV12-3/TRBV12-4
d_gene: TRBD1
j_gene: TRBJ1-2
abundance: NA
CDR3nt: TGTGCCAGCAGTGGAGGGACAGGTCATGGCTACACCTTC
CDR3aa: CASSGGTGHGYTF

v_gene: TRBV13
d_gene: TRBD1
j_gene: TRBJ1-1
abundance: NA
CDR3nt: TGTGCCAGCAGCTTAGACAGGGGAGTTGCAGAAGCTTTCTTT
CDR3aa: CASSLDRGVAEAFF

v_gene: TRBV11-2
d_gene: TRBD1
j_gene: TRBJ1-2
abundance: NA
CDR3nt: TGTGCCAGCAGCTTGATAACAGGGGGTACGGACTATGGCTACACCTTC
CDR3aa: CASSLITGGTDYGYTF

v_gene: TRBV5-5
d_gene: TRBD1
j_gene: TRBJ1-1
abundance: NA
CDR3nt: TGTGCCAGCAGCTCGAGCCCGACAGGGATGAACACTGAAGCTTTCTTT
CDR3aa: CASSSSPTGMNTEAFF

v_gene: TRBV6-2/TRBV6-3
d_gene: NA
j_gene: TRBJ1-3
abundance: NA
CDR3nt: TGTGCCAGCAGTTACGACGGATCTGGAAACACCATATATTTT
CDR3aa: CASSYDGSGNTIYF

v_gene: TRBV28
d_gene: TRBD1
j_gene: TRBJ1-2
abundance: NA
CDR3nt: TGTGCCAGCAGGCTACGAAGCAACAGGGGGCTTTTCGGCTACACCTTC
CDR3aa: CASRLRSNRGLFGYTF

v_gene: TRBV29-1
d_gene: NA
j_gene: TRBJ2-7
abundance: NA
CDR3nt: TGCAGCGTTTCCGCAGGGGCGCATTACGAGCAGTACTTC
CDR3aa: CSVSAGAHYEQYF

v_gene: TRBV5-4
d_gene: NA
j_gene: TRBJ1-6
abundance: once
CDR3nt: TGTGCCAGCAGGTTACCCAATTCACCCCTCCACTTT
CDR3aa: CASRLPNSPLHF

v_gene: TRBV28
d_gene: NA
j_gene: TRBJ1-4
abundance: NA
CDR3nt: TGTGCCAGCAGTTTGGTATTAGTTGAAAAACTGTTTTTT
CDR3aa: CASSLVLVEKLFF

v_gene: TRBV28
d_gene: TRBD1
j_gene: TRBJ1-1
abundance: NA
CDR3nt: TGTGCCAGCAGTTCCCGACAGGGGATAGGGACTGAAGCTTTCTTT
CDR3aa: CASSSRQGIGTEAFF

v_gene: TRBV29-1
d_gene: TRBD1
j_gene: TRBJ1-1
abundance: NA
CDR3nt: TGCAGCGTTGAATTGGGACAGGGGTACACTGAAGCTTTCTTT
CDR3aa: CSVELGQGYTEAFF

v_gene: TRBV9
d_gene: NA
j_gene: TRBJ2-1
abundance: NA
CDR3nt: TGTGCCAGCAGCGTATCAGTCTACAATGAGCAGTTCTTC
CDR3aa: CASSVSVYNEQFF

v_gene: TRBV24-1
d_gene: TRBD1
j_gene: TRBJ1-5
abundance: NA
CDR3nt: TGTGCCACCAGTGATCCTACATTGACAGGGGGTCAGCCCCAGCATTTT
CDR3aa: CATSDPTLTGGQPQHF

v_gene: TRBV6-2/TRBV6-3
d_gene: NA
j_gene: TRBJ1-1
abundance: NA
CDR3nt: TGTGCCAGCAGCCTGGGGACTGAAGCTTTCTTT
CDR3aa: CASSLGTEAFF

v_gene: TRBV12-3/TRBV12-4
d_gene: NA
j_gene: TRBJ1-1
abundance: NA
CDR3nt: TGTGCCAGCAGTTTATCGGATTATACTGAAGCTTTCTTT
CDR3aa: CASSLSDYTEAFF

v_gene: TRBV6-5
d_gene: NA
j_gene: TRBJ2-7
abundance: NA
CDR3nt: TGTGCCAGCAGCTCCCAAACCACCTACGAGCAGTACTTC
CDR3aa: CASSSQTTYEQYF

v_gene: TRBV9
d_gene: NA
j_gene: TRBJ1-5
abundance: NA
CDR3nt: TGTGCCAGCAGCTCAGACGCCCTCGGGCAGCCCCAGCATTTT
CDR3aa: CASSSDALGQPQHF

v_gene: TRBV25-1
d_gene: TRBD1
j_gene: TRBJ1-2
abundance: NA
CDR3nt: TGTGCCAGCAGGACAGGGGGTCGGGATGGCTACACCTTC
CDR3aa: CASRTGGRDGYTF

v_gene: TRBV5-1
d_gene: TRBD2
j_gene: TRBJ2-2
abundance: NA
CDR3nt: TGCGCCAGCAGCCCCTCGGGGACTAGCGAGGTCACCGGGGAGCTGTTTTTT
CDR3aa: CASSPSGTSEVTGELFF

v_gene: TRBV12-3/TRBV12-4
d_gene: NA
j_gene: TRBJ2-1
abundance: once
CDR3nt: TGTGCCACTGGGACATTGCTCGCCAATGAGCAGTTCTTC
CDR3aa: CATGTLLANEQFF

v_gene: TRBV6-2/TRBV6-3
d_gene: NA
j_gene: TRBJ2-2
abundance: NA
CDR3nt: TGTGCCAGCAGTTACCTGGCGAACACCGGGGAGCTGTTTTTT
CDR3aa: CASSYLANTGELFF

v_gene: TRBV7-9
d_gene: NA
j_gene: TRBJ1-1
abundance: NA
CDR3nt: TGTGCCAGCAGCTTAGCACCGGCCCCCTACGCTGCTTTCTTT
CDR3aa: CASSLAPAPYAAFF

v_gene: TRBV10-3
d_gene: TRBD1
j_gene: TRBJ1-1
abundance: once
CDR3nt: TGTGCCATCAGTGAGTTAGGACAGGGCACTGAAGCTTTCTTT
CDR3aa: CAISELGQGTEAFF

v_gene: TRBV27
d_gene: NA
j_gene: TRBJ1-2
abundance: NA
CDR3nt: TGTGCCAGCAGTTCCCTTAGGGGGGGGAGAAACTATGGCTACACCTTC
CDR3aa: CASSSLRGGRNYGYTF

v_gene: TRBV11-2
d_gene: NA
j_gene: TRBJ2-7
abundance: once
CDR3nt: TGTGCCAGCAGCTTACAGGTGGTAAGGCTCTACGAGCAGTACTTC
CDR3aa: CASSLQVVRLYEQYF